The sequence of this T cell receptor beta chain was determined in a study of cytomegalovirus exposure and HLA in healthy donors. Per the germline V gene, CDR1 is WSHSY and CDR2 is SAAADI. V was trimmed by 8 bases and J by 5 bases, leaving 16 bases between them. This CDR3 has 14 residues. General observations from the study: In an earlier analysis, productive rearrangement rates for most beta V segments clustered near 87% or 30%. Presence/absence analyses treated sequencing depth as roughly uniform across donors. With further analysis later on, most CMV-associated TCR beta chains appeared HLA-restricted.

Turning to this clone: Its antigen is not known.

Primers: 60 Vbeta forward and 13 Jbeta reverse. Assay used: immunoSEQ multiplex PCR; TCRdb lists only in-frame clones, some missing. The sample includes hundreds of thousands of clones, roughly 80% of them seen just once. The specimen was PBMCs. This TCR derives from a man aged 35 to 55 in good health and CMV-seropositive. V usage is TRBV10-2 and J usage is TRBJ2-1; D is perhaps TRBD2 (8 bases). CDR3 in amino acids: CASGDSGSDNEQFF. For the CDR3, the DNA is TGCGCCAGCGGGGACAGCGGGAGCGACAATGAGCAGTTCTTC.